This T cell receptor (beta chain) was sequenced in a study of cytomegalovirus exposure and HLA in healthy donors. The CDR3 contains 15 residues. V lost 3 bases and J lost 4; bases outside the gene matches: 7. Germline assignment: CDR1 SGHTA and CDR2 FQGNSA. The PCR contained 60 Vbeta and 13 Jbeta primers. The repertoire was sequenced with immunoSEQ multiplex PCR; TCRdb's copy has only in-frame clones and lacks some. The table records fewer than 90,000 clones, more than 80% of them present only once. The V gene is TRBV7-2, the J gene TRBJ1-1; 8 positions agree with TRBD1. This TCR was sampled from a human donor in good health. Specimen: PBMCs. The CDR3, as DNA: TGTGCCAGCAGCTTCGGGCCACAGGGGGGCACTGAAGCTTTCTTT. Translation gives CASSFGPQGGTEAFF.